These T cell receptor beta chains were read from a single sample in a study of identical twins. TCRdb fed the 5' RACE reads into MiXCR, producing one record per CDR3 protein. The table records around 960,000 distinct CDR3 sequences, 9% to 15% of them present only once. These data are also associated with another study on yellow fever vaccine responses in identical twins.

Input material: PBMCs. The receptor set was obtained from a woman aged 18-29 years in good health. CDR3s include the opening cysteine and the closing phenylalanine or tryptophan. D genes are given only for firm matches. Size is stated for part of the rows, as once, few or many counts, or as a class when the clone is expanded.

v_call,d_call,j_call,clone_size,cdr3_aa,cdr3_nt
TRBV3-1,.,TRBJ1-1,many,CASSRSQEAFF,TGTGCCAGCAGCCGAAGCCAGGAAGCTTTCTTT
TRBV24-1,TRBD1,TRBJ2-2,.,CATSDLQNPDRGNTGELFF,TGTGCCACCAGTGATTTGCAAAACCCTGACAGGGGGAACACCGGGGAGCTGTTTTTT
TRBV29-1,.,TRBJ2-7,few,CSVVFGTGHSYEQYF,TGCAGCGTTGTATTCGGGACGGGACACTCCTACGAGCAGTACTTC
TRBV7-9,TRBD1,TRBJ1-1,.,CASSLKTGEAFF,TGTGCCAGCAGCCTGAAGACAGGGGAAGCTTTCTTT
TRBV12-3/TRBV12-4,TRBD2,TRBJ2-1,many,CASSLGLAGENEQFF,TGTGCCAGCAGCCTGGGACTAGCGGGAGAAAATGAGCAGTTCTTC
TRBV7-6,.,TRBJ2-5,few,CASSFAFIETQYF,TGTGCCAGCAGCTTTGCATTTATAGAGACCCAGTACTTC
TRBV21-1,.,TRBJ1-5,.,CASSKGTVDNQPQHF,TGTGCCAGCAGCAAGGGGACCGTCGACAATCAGCCCCAGCATTTT
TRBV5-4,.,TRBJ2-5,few,CASSTTEVSETQYF,TGTGCCAGCAGCACTACGGAGGTCAGTGAGACCCAGTACTTC
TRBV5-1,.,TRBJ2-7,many,CASSLGAGGSYEQYF,TGCGCCAGCAGCTTGGGTGCAGGTGGCTCCTACGAGCAGTACTTC
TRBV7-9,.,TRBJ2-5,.,CASSLGPRAIETQYF,TGTGCCAGCAGCTTAGGCCCTCGGGCTATAGAGACCCAGTACTTC
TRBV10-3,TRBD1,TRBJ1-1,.,CAISESNRGPTEAFF,TGTGCCATCAGTGAGTCGAACAGGGGGCCCACTGAAGCTTTCTTT
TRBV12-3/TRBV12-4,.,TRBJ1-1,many,CASGVHRLNTEAFF,TGTGCCAGCGGTGTACACAGGCTGAACACTGAAGCTTTCTTT
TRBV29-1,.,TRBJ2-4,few,CSVLRDIQYF,TGCAGCGTTCTGCGGGACATTCAGTACTTC
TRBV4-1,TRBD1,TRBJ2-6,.,CASSLHRGRADSGANVLTF,TGCGCCAGCAGCCTGCACAGGGGGCGAGCGGACTCTGGGGCCAACGTCCTGACTTTC
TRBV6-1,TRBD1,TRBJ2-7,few,CASSPQGGSLYEQYF,TGTGCCAGCAGTCCACAGGGGGGATCCCTATACGAGCAGTACTTC
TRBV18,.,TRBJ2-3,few,CASSPLSAGTDTQYF,TGTGCCAGCTCACCACTTAGCGCCGGCACAGATACGCAGTATTTT
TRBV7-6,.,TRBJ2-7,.,CASSPGQDGYEQYF,TGTGCCAGCAGTCCTGGTCAAGACGGCTACGAGCAGTACTTC
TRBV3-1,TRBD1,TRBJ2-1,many,CASSLGQGKGEQFF,TGTGCCAGCAGCCTGGGACAGGGGAAGGGTGAGCAGTTCTTC
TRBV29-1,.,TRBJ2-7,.,CSVAAFTGAGGEQYF,TGCAGCGTTGCCGCCTTCACAGGGGCCGGGGGCGAGCAGTACTTC
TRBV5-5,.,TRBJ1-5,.,CASSLVSGPGLGNQPQHF,TGTGCCAGCAGCTTGGTTTCAGGGCCAGGACTTGGCAATCAGCCCCAGCATTTT
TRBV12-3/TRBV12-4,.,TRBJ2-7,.,CASSSLDQGSYEQYF,TGTGCCAGCAGCTCACTAGACCAGGGGTCCTACGAGCAGTACTTC
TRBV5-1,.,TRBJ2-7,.,CASSLNLPTGLLREQYF,TGCGCCAGCAGCTTGAATCTCCCGACAGGACTCTTGCGCGAGCAGTACTTC
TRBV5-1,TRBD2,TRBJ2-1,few,CASSLYAGVNEQFF,TGCGCCAGCAGCTTGTATGCGGGAGTCAATGAGCAGTTCTTC
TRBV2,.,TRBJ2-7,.,CASSVGGIDVYEQYF,TGTGCCAGCAGCGTAGGCGGGATCGATGTGTACGAGCAGTACTTC
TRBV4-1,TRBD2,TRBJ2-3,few,CASSQDPPGGVADTQYF,TGCGCCAGCAGCCAAGACCCCCCGGGGGGGGTAGCAGATACGCAGTATTTT
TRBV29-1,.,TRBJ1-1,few,CSVVLGENTEAFF,TGCAGCGTTGTTCTGGGGGAGAACACTGAAGCTTTCTTT
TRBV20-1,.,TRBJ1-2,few,CRPGGSNYGYTF,TGCAGGCCCGGGGGTTCAAACTATGGCTACACCTTC
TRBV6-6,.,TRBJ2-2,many,CASSTSNTGELFF,TGTGCCAGCAGTACCTCGAACACCGGGGAGCTGTTTTTT
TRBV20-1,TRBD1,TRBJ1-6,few,CSAPGQGGNSPLHF,TGCAGTGCGCCGGGACAGGGGGGGAATTCACCCCTCCACTTT
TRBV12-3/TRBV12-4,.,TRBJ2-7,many,CASSYGASYEQYF,TGTGCCAGCAGCTACGGGGCCTCCTACGAGCAGTACTTC
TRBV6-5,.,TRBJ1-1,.,CASSYQEFSEAFF,TGTGCCAGCAGTTACCAGGAGTTCAGTGAAGCTTTCTTT
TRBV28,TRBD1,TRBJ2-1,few,CASSPPGQTRNNEQFF,TGTGCCAGCAGTCCACCGGGACAGACAAGAAACAATGAGCAGTTCTTC
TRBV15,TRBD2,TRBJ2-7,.,CATSRGWLAGTYEQYF,TGTGCCACCAGCAGAGGATGGCTAGCGGGTACCTACGAGCAGTACTTC